The sequence of this T cell receptor beta chain was determined in a study of identifying expanded T cells in peripheral blood (dated by TCRdb to the late 2010s). General notes on the study: Technical replicates were generated by sequencing separate aliquots of the same genomic DNA pool, with four replicates compared pairwise.

Beyond this particular receptor, the publication reports: The authors expected that over much longer intervals, such as months to years, biological variance in healthy repertoires might increase even further. For all healthy donors, the variance in clone template counts between approximately 2-week samples rose significantly as total template count increased. Between technical replicates the binomial model flagged about 1.2 differentially abundant clones, whereas over about two weeks the binomial model flagged about 16.4 and over about four weeks approximately 20. Across all healthy-donor time intervals, the beta-binomial model significantly cut both the number of clones called differentially abundant and the false-positive rate.

With regard to this clone: Which antigen it targets is not known. No base qualities exist here, and no much larger clone lies one base off it.

During the collection period, no infections or other immune events were recorded for the healthy donors. Time-dependent variance in a beta-binomial model of T-cell clone differential abundance was calibrated using healthy-donor blood repertoires as a training cohort. The training cohort was composed of around ten healthy donors, 3 female and 7 male. An age range of about 29 to 65 years, with an average of around 44 years, was recorded for the donors. Whole blood, obtained from a commercial supplier, was collected from each healthy donor at three time points spaced roughly 2 weeks apart. For immunosequencing, genomic DNA was extracted from whole blood that had not been sorted. TCRbeta CDR3 regions were profiled with the immunoSEQ Assay using bias-controlled multiplex PCR amplification of genomic DNA. For the original study's pipeline: The absolute abundance of each unique TCRbeta CDR3 region was quantified after sequences were collapsed and filtered. Differential abundance was tested with two models: a binomial (Fisher-equivalent) model and a beta-binomial model that adds time-dependent variance fitted from healthy donors. Clones with fewer than 5 combined templates were removed, and a clone was called differentially abundant if the clone's Benjamini-Hochberg FDR was below 0.01. The form v = (b*log(k)+a)^2 was used to model beta-binomial variance as a function of total template count across the two samples. The clones in this table, taken by TCRdb from immuneACCESS, are in-frame only. Not every clone is retained; where verified, under half of the shortfall comes from an unresolved V gene, and the cause of the rest is unknown. V and J calls plus clone size are reproduced from that table; the DNA served to infer D and trimming. This sample gives about 83,000 clones in total; roughly 90% of them show up just once. Around 2.7% of the sample goes to the ten largest clones.

The clonotype was recovered from a person aged 18 to 70 in good health. Sequenced input: blood.

The CDR3 protein sequence reads: CASSLERREFDEQYF. The DNA sequence is TGTGCCAGCAGCTTAGAGAGGCGGGAGTTCGACGAGCAGTACTTC. The chain is made from TRBV7-2 and TRBJ2-7; TRBD2 fits 7 bases in the junction. The germline V and J ends show losses of 1 base and 5 bases respectively, and no gene match explains 8 bases of the junction. Based on the germline V gene, the CDR1 and CDR2 sequences are SGHTA and FQGNSA. Taken from cysteine to phenylalanine, the CDR3 has 15 residues. Just CDR3 DNA is preserved here, 45 bases in frame from base 1.